The clone carrying this T cell receptor (beta chain) was observed a single time. The sample belongs to a study of shared clonotypes between healthy human individuals. Turning to the study itself: Each donor contributed plates that comprised three CD4 naive, three CD4 memory, two CD8 naive and one CD8 memory.

The germline gives CDR1 SGHKS, CDR2 YYEKEE (reference sequence). V gave up 3 bases and J gave up 3 bases, with 12 bases separating them. CDR3 length equals 15 residues. Some clones are missing from TCRdb's copy, which holds only in-frame ones; the method was immunoSEQ multiplex PCR. The sample yields a few million clones, around 94% seen once. The clonotype comes from a man aged 18 to 30 in good health. The chain combines TRBV5-5 with TRBJ1-4, with no clear D. Sequencing was performed on naive CD4+ T cells sorted from blood. The subset was: CD45RA+ positively selected. CDR3 region: CASSSDGWANEKLFF. CDR3 bases: TGTGCCAGCAGCTCGGACGGGTGGGCTAATGAAAAACTGTTTTTT.